This entry concerns a single T cell receptor (beta chain). What it binds is unknown. The source of the sample is a study of vaccination and CD4 T cells after COVID-19. The germline V gene has CDR1 DFQATT and CDR2 SNEGSKA (reference sequence). Trimming removed 6 bases at V and 2 bases at J, with 20 bases between. The CDR3 extends over 16 amino acids. The Oncomine TCR Beta short-read assay generated sequence data from the DNA of cultured CD4+ T cells. One entry per CDR3 protein results from TCRdb running MiXCR on the PCR reads. The sample has about 16,000 distinct CDR3 sequences, roughly 60% seen once; the top ten hold 7.4%. Regarding treatment: approximately nine-day PBMC culture with coronavirus spike peptide pools or control peptides (ViraFEST assay).

Sequenced material: CD4+ T cells from blood, cultured in vitro. J is TRBJ1-5 and V is TRBV20-1, with a tentative D call TRBD1 (6 bases). The clonotype comes from a human donor who had recovered from COVID-19. Written as DNA, the CDR3 is TGCAGTGCACAAGGGGGGGGGTGGGGAGGCAATCAGCCCCAGCATTTT. Amino acids: CSAQGGGWGGNQPQHF.